The following is a TCR beta chain sequence with its context. No antigen is known for it. Clones were sequenced by immunoSEQ multiplex PCR, and TCRdb holds only the in-frame ones, with some missing. The sample holds about 26,000 clones, more than 85% seen once. V was clipped by 4 bases and J by 10 bases, with 11 bases between them. This CDR3 has 12 residues. Germline V lookup: CDR1 LNHDA, CDR2 SQIVND (reference sequence). These data come from a study of T cells in localized non-small cell lung cancer. Study-wide findings and caveats: Adjacent lung exhibited a median of 57 among the 100 most abundant tumor clones. There was an association of higher blood T cell density with longer overall survival. Heterogeneity is still possible, as just one tumor region was sequenced.

This rearrangement joins TRBV19 to TRBJ2-1, with D possibly being TRBD1 (6 bases). The TCR sequence derives from a female donor of 60 years or more with stage II squamous cell lung carcinoma. The sequenced sample was peripheral blood, obtained before any cancer treatment. DNA for the CDR3: TGTGCCAGTAGTAACAGGGTTGGCGAGCAGTTCTTC. It encodes CASSNRVGEQFF.